A single sample is the source of the 32 T cell receptor beta chains below, sequenced in a study of graft-versus-host responses after intestinal transplantation. Only in-frame clones appear in the TCRdb table, and some are missing; sequencing was by immunoSEQ multiplex PCR. The data hold more than 45,000 clones, with about 90% observed a single time. The input for sequencing was PBMCs, taken almost 120 days after intestinal transplantation. The receptors originated from a human patient who received an intestinal transplant, so some T cells may come from the graft donor.

The J gene is TRBJ1-5, the V gene TRBV19; D gene unclear. Per the germline V gene, CDR1 is LNHDA and CDR2 is SQIVND (reference sequence). V was trimmed by 8 bases and J by 2 bases, leaving 19 bases between them. CDR3 length equals 16 residues. CDR3 bases: TGTGCCAGTCGAGCCGGTGGCAGTGGAGGCAATCAGCCCCAGCATTTT. It encodes CASRAGGSGGNQPQHF.

V is TRBV6-5 and J is TRBJ2-5, with D unresolved. In germline, CDR1 is MNHEY, CDR2 SVGAGI. This CDR3 has 11 residues. V lost 2 bases, J lost 5 bases, and 3 bases lay in between. CDR3 protein: CASSYAETQYF. The CDR3 nucleotides are TGTGCCAGCAGTTACGCGGAGACCCAGTACTTC.

This rearrangement joins TRBV5-8 to TRBJ1-2, with a tentative D call TRBD1 (6 bases). Germline-derived CDR1 and CDR2 are SGHTS and YDEGEE. Trimming pared 4 bases from V and 2 bases from J, leaving 12 bases between. The CDR3 loop spans 14 amino acids. This chain's CDR3 is CASSDSTGNYGYTF. CDR3 nucleotides: TGTGCCAGCAGCGATTCCACAGGGAACTATGGCTACACCTTC.

The chain combines TRBV11-2 with TRBJ2-5; D is undetermined. The CDR3 has 15 residues. The germline CDR1 and CDR2 sequences are SGHAT and FQNNGV. Trimming removed 0 bases at V and 2 bases at J, with 10 bases between. The CDR3 protein is CASSLDRWRQETQYF. Here the CDR3 DNA reads TGTGCCAGCAGCTTAGATCGGTGGCGGCAAGAGACCCAGTACTTC.

This clone was counted a few times. The gene calls are TRBV6-5 and TRBJ1-3, with TRBD1 as a possible D gene (6 bases). The germline V gene has CDR1 MNHEY and CDR2 SVGAGI. Trimming left V 7 bases short and J 4 bases short, with 11 bases between. CDR3 length equals 13 residues. The CDR3 DNA reads as TGTGCCAGCACCGGACAGCTCGGAAACACCATATATTTT. Protein sequence: CASTGQLGNTIYF.

The chain is built from TRBV7-9 and TRBJ2-1, with D hard to call. Germline V gene sequence: CDR1 SEHNR, CDR2 FQNEAQ (reference sequence). CDR3 length: 13 amino acids. V shed 1 base and J shed 8 bases, with 9 bases lying between them. CDR3 loop: CASSLVVRDEQFF. The CDR3, as DNA: TGTGCCAGCAGCTTAGTCGTCCGGGATGAGCAGTTCTTC.

The J gene is TRBJ1-4, the V gene TRBV4-1; D is ambiguous. The V gene's germline CDR1 is MGHRA and CDR2 YSYEKL. The V gene lost 5 bases and the J gene lost 0 bases, with 13 bases spanning the gap. CDR3 length: 16 amino acids. For the CDR3, the DNA is TGCGCCAGCAGCTTCGTCGTGCGGGCAACTAATGAAAAACTGTTTTTT. Its protein is CASSFVVRATNEKLFF.

Remarks on this clone: One end of the junction does not line up with germline, which may come from a read error. The chain is built from TRBV7-9 and TRBJ2-3; the match to TRBD2 covers 9 bases. Germline lookup yields CDR1 SEHNR and CDR2 FQNEAQ (reference sequence). CDR3 length: 15 amino acids. CDR3 amino acids: CASSIAGVITDTQYF. CDR3 sequence (DNA): TGTGCCAGCAGCATAGCGGGAGTAATCACAGATACGCAGTATTTT.

The V call is TRBV4-2, the J call TRBJ2-7; weak D call: TRBD1 (5 bases). With 1 base removed from V and 3 bases from J, the gap between germline ends came to 25 bases. CDR1 is LGHNA, CDR2 YNFKEQ, per germline. The CDR3 spans 19 residues. This chain's CDR3 is CASSQVSSRAGSTIYEQYF. CDR3 coding DNA: TGTGCCAGCAGCCAAGTATCGTCCCGGGCAGGGTCAACGATCTACGAGCAGTACTTC.

V gene TRBV10-1 combines with J gene TRBJ2-1; either TRBD1 or TRBD2 may fit D (6 bases each). The CDR3 spans 15 residues. Germline loops: CDR1 WNHNN, CDR2 SYGVQD (reference sequence). The V gene lost 7 bases and the J gene lost 0 bases, with 13 bases spanning the gap. The CDR3 region is CASTKPGASYNEQFF. DNA for the CDR3: TGCGCCAGCACTAAGCCGGGGGCCTCCTACAATGAGCAGTTCTTC.

This clone has only one observation. The CDR3 DNA reads TGTGCCAGCAGCTTTAGGGCAGGGTCCCCCGGGGAGCTGTTTTTT. The encoded protein is CASSFRAGSPGELFF. The chain uses TRBV9 and TRBJ2-2, with D perhaps matching TRBD1 (5 bases). The germline V and J ends were trimmed by 4 bases and 6 bases, with 16 bases remaining between them. In germline, CDR1 is SGDLS, CDR2 YYNGEE. The CDR3 extends over 15 amino acids.

The J gene is TRBJ2-7, the V gene TRBV13; D gene unclear. V lost 5 bases to trimming and J lost 2 bases, with 10 bases between them. Germline CDR1 reads PRHDT; CDR2 reads FYEKMQ (reference sequence). The CDR3 loop spans 13 amino acids. The CDR3, as DNA: TGTGCCAGCAGCGCCGGTGTGGCCTACGAGCAGTACTTC. This sequence encodes CASSAGVAYEQYF.

The genes are TRBV15 and TRBJ2-3, with D possibly matching TRBD2 (6 bases). The V and J ends lost 4 bases and 5 bases respectively, with 16 bases between them. CDR1 and CDR2 (germline): LNHNV, YYDKDF (reference sequence). This CDR3 contains 15 residues. CDR3 region: CATSTGETLLDTQYF. The CDR3 nucleotides read TGTGCCACCAGCACGGGGGAGACTCTGTTAGATACGCAGTATTTT.

This chain uses TRBV29-1 with TRBJ2-7; possibly TRBD1 for D (5 bases). The CDR3 runs to 14 residues. CDR1 SQVTM and CDR2 ANQGSEA come from the germline V gene. The V gene lost 6 bases and the J gene lost 2 bases, with 17 bases spanning the gap. CDR3 in amino acids: CSVATGNAAYEQYF. The CDR3 DNA reads as TGCAGCGTAGCTACAGGTAACGCGGCCTACGAGCAGTACTTC.

The chain has TRBV28 and TRBJ2-5, with 8 positions matching TRBD1. V was pared by 5 bases and J by 1 base, with 9 bases of the junction left unmatched. The CDR3 consists of 16 residues. Germline CDR1 is MDHEN and CDR2 is SYDVKM. This CDR3 is CASSIYSGQAQETQYF. The CDR3 bases are TGTGCCAGCAGTATTTACTCGGGACAGGCCCAAGAGACCCAGTACTTC.

The chain employs TRBV29-1 and TRBJ2-7; possible D gene TRBD2, 7 bases. CDR1 is SQVTM, CDR2 ANQGSEA, per germline. The CDR3 extends over 14 amino acids. Trimming cost V 4 bases and J 5 bases, with 18 bases left between them. CDR3 amino acids: CSVAKGGTGNEQYF. The CDR3 bases are TGCAGCGTTGCAAAGGGGGGGACTGGGAACGAGCAGTACTTC.

V usage is TRBV30 and J usage is TRBJ2-3; 13 bases are shared with TRBD2. The CDR3 is 15 amino acids. V lost 2 bases, J lost 5 bases, and 4 bases stayed unmatched. Per germline, CDR1 GTSNPN and CDR2 SVGIG (reference sequence). This CDR3 reads CAWSFGTSGEDTQYF. CDR3 DNA: TGTGCCTGGAGTTTCGGGACTAGCGGGGAAGATACGCAGTATTTT.

The chain carries TRBV5-4 and TRBJ1-1, with D uncertain. Trimming shortened V by 6 bases and J by 4 bases, and 13 bases separated the two germline ends. In germline, CDR1 is SGHNT, CDR2 YYREEE (reference sequence). The CDR3 totals 13 residues. CDR3 sequence: CASTRTLGTEAFF. The CDR3 bases are TGTGCCAGCACCAGGACCCTGGGCACTGAAGCTTTCTTT.

The chain has TRBV5-4 and TRBJ2-2; 8 bases line up with TRBD1. V lost 4 bases to trimming and J lost 4 bases; unmatched junction nucleotides: 9. The germline CDR1 and CDR2 sequences are SGHNT and YYREEE (reference sequence). The CDR3 loop spans 16 amino acids. DNA of the CDR3: TGTGCCAGCAGCAGCAGGGGGCTACTTGCCACCGGGGAGCTGTTTTTT. Residues: CASSSRGLLATGELFF.

The V call is TRBV5-6, the J call TRBJ1-4, with 7 bases aligning to TRBD1. Trimming removed 3 bases from V and 8 bases from J; junction bases left unmatched: 10. The CDR3 extends over 15 amino acids. Germline-derived CDR1 and CDR2 are SGHDT and YYEEEE. DNA of the CDR3: TGTGCCAGCAGCTCTTTGACAGGGCGAGGGGAAAAACTGTTTTTT. Translating it yields CASSSLTGRGEKLFF.

CDR3 in amino acids: CASSFVAASSYEQYF. Here the CDR3 DNA reads TGCGCCAGCAGCTTTGTGGCGGCTTCCTCCTACGAGCAGTACTTC. This chain connects TRBV5-1 to TRBJ2-7; D is unclear. The germline gives CDR1 SGHRS, CDR2 YFSETQ. The length of the CDR3 is 15 residues. V shed 2 bases and J shed 0 bases, with 12 bases lying between them.

The chain has TRBV5-6 and TRBJ1-3; D call uncertain. The germline CDR1 and CDR2 sequences are SGHDT and YYEEEE. V gave up 0 bases and J gave up 1 base, with 2 bases separating them. The CDR3 length is 13 residues. CDR3 in amino acids: CASSLVSGNTIYF. The CDR3 coding sequence is TGTGCCAGCAGCTTGGTTTCTGGAAACACCATATATTTT.

The chain is built from TRBV5-1 and TRBJ2-3; 8 bases are shared with TRBD1. The CDR3 extends over 16 amino acids. V lost 3 bases and J lost 2; bases outside the gene matches: 8. Per the germline V gene, CDR1 is SGHRS and CDR2 is YFSETQ. CDR3 sequence: CASSWGDRGSTDTQYF. CDR3 DNA sequence: TGCGCCAGCAGCTGGGGTGACAGGGGCTCCACAGATACGCAGTATTTT.

This clone appeared a few times. The chain couples TRBV6-5 to TRBJ2-1; no definite D call. CDR3 length: 13 amino acids. Germline V gene lookup returns CDR1 MNHEY and CDR2 SVGAGI. Trimming left V 0 bases short and J 10 bases short, with 10 bases between. CDR3 residues: CASSYSARLEQFF. The CDR3 coding sequence is TGTGCCAGCAGTTACTCCGCTAGATTGGAGCAGTTCTTC.

The chain joins TRBV2 to TRBJ2-7, with 9 bases matching TRBD1. V gave up 6 bases and J gave up 4 bases; unmatched junction bases: 10. CDR1 is SNHLY and CDR2 is FYNNEI in the germline V gene. The CDR3 is 15 residues long. CDR3 DNA: TGTGCCAGCAGCGACAGGGGGGTCTTCGGGTACGAGCAGTACTTC. Translated: CASSDRGVFGYEQYF.

The CDR3 DNA follows: TGTGCCAGCAGTTACTTAGCGGGGGTCTCCTACGAGCAGTACTTC. Amino acid sequence: CASSYLAGVSYEQYF. J is TRBJ2-7 and V is TRBV6-6; 9 bases agree with TRBD2. The V gene's germline CDR1 is MNHNY and CDR2 SVGAGI (reference sequence). This CDR3 spans 15 amino acids. J was trimmed by 0 bases and V by 1 base; bases with no gene match: 1.

The chain links TRBV5-1 to TRBJ2-7; no clear D gene. Germline V gene lookup returns CDR1 SGHRS and CDR2 YFSETQ. V lost 2 bases and J 4 bases, leaving 4 bases between the germline ends. This CDR3 has 11 residues. The CDR3 reads CASSFGYEQYF. The CDR3 DNA is TGCGCCAGCAGCTTCGGATACGAGCAGTACTTC.

J is TRBJ1-1 and V is TRBV2; D not certain. This CDR3 comprises 13 residues. Between the trimmed V and J ends, which lost 1 base and 4 bases, there was a span of 7 bases. The germline V gene encodes CDR1 SNHLY and CDR2 FYNNEI. CDR3 sequence (DNA): TGTGCCAGCAGTGAAGTTCGGGGCACTGAAGCTTTCTTT. This translates into CASSEVRGTEAFF.

The count of this clone is one. The chain employs TRBV7-2 and TRBJ2-5, with no clear D. The germline V gene has CDR1 SGHTA and CDR2 FQGNSA. The CDR3 contains 12 residues. Trimming left V 1 base short and J 8 bases short, with 8 bases between. The CDR3 sequence is CASSLVGDTQYF. DNA for the CDR3: TGTGCCAGCAGCTTAGTTGGGGATACCCAGTACTTC.

The chain couples TRBV29-1 to TRBJ2-2, with D maybe TRBD1 (5 bases). V lost 1 base and J 4 bases, leaving 10 bases between the germline ends. From germline, CDR1 is SQVTM and CDR2 ANQGSEA. There are 14 residues in the CDR3. CDR3 loop: CSVEGAGSTGELFF. In DNA form, the CDR3 reads TGCAGCGTTGAAGGGGCAGGGTCCACCGGGGAGCTGTTTTTT.

V gene TRBV9 combines with J gene TRBJ2-1, with 10 bases that match TRBD2. Germline V gives CDR1 SGDLS, CDR2 YYNGEE. The CDR3 covers 16 residues. The V gene end was trimmed by 3 bases and the J gene end by 7 bases; junction bases not matched to a gene: 10. The CDR3 region is CASSASGSIVYNEQFF. The CDR3 DNA follows: TGTGCCAGCAGCGCTAGCGGGAGCATAGTTTATAATGAGCAGTTCTTC.

This clone was picked up one time. The CDR3 sequence: CASSFGDSPDTQYF. The CDR3 DNA reads as TGTGCCAGCAGCTTTGGAGATAGCCCAGATACGCAGTATTTT. The chain joins TRBV11-2 to TRBJ2-3; D is unresolved. V was shortened by 3 bases and J by 4 bases, with 11 bases between the two germline ends. CDR1 and CDR2 from the germline V gene are SGHAT and FQNNGV. The CDR3 is 14 amino acids.